The following is a T cell receptor (beta chain) sequence with its context. These data are taken from a study of shared clonotypes between healthy human individuals. Turning to the study itself: Three plates were used per donor for CD4 naive, three for CD4 memory, two for CD8 naive and one for CD8 memory.

Genomic DNA per cell subset filled all wells of several immunoSEQ plates. Here immunoSEQ multiplex PCR was the method, and the copy in TCRdb shows in-frame clones only, minus some. This sample carries roughly 1,500,000 clones, approximately 98% of them seen once, and the ten largest clones take roughly 0.45%. This TCR came from a man aged 25 to 40 in good health. Sequencing was done on a sample of naive CD4+ T cells sorted from blood. Sample subset: CD45RA+ positively selected.

The CDR3, as DNA: TGTGCCAGCAGCGTAGGTCTAGCGGGCCTCGAGCAGTACTTC. It is translated as CASSVGLAGLEQYF. This sequence joins TRBV9 and TRBJ2-7; 8 nucleotides align to TRBD2. There are 14 residues in the CDR3. Trimming cost V 0 bases and J 6 bases; bases outside gene matches: 5. Germline CDR1 and CDR2: SGDLS and YYNGEE.